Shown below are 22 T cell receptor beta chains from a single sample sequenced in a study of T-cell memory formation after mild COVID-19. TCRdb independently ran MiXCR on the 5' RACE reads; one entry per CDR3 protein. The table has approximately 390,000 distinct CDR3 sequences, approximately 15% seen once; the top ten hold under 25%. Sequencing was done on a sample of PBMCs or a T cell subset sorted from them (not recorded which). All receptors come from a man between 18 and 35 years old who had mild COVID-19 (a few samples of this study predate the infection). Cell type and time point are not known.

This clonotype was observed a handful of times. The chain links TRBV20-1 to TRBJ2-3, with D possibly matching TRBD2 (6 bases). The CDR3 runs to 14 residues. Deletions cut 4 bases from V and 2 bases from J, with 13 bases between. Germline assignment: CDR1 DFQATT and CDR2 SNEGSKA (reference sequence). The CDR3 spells CSAMWGGATDTQYF. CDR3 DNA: TGCAGTGCTATGTGGGGCGGGGCCACAGATACGCAGTATTTT.

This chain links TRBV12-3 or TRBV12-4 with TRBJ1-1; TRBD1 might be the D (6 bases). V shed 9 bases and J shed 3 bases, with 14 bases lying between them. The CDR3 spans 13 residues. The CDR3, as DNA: TGTGCCAGAAGGGAACAGGGTGACACTGAAGCTTTCTTT. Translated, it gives CARREQGDTEAFF.

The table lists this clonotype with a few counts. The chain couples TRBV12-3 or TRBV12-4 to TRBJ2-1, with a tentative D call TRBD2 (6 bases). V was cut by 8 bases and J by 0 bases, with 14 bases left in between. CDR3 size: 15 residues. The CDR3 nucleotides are TGTGCCAGCGGGCCGGGACTGACCTCCTACAATGAGCAGTTCTTC. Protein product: CASGPGLTSYNEQFF.

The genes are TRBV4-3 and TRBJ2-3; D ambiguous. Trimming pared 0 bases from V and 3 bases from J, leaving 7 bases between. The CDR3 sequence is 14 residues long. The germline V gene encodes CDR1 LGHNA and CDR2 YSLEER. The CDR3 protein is CASSQDVETDTQYF. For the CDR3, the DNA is TGCGCCAGCAGCCAAGACGTCGAAACAGATACGCAGTATTTT.

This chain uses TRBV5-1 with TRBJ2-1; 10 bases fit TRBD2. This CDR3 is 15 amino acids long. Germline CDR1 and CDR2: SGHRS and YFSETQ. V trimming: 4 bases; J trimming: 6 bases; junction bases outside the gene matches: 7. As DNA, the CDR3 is TGCGCCAGCAGCGAAGGACTAGCGGATATCAATGAGCAGTTCTTC. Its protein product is CASSEGLADINEQFF.

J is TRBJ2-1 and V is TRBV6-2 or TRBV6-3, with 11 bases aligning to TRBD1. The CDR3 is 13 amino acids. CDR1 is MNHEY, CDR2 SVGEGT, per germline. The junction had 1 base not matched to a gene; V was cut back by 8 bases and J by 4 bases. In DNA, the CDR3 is TGTGCCAGCTGGGACAGGGGGTACAATGAGCAGTTCTTC. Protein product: CASWDRGYNEQFF.

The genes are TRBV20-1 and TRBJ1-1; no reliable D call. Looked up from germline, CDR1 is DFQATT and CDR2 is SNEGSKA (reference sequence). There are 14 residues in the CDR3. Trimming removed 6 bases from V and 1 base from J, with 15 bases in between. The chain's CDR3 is CSASGGSWNTEAFF. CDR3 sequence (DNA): TGCAGTGCCTCAGGCGGGAGTTGGAACACTGAAGCTTTCTTT.

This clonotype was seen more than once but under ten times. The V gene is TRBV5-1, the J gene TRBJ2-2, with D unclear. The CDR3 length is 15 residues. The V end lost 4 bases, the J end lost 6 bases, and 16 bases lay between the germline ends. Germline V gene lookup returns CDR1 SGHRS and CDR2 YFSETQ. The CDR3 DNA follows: TGCGCCAGCAGCGGATCGGGTGGGGTCGCCGGGGAGCTGTTTTTT. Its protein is CASSGSGGVAGELFF.

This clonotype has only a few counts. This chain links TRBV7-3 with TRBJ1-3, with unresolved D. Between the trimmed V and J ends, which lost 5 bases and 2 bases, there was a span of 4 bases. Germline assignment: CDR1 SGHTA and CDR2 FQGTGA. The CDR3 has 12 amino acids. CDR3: CASSEPGNTIYF. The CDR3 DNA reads TGTGCCAGCAGCGAACCTGGAAACACCATATATTTT.

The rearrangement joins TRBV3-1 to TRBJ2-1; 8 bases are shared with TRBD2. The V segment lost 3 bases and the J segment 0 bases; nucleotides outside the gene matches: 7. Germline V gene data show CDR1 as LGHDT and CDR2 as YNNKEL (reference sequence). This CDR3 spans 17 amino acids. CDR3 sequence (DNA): TGTGCCAGCAGCCAGAAGTCAGCGGGGGTCTCCTACAATGAGCAGTTCTTC. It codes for CASSQKSAGVSYNEQFF.

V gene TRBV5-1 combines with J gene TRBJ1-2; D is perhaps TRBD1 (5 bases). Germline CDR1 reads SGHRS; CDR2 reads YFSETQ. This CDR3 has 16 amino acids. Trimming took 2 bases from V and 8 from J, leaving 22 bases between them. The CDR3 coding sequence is TGCGCCAGCAGCTTCAACCTCAATACAGGAGAGGAGGGCTACACCTTC. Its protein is CASSFNLNTGEEGYTF.

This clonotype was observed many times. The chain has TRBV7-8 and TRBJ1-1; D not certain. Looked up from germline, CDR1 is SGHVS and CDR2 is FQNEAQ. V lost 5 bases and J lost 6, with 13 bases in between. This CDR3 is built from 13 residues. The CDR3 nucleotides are TGTGCCAGCAGCCTTTACCAGCACGCTGAAGCTTTCTTT. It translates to CASSLYQHAEAFF.

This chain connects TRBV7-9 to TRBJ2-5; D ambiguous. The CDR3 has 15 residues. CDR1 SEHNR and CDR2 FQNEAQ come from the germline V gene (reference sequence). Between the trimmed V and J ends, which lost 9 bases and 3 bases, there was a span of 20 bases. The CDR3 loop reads CASQLGPGPEETQYF. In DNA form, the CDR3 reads TGTGCCAGTCAACTCGGCCCTGGGCCAGAAGAGACCCAGTACTTC.

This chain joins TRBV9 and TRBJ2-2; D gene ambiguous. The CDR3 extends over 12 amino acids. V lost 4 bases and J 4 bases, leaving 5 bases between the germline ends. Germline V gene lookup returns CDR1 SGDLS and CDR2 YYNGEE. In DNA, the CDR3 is TGTGCCAGCAGCTGGGCCACCGGGGAGCTGTTTTTT. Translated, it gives CASSWATGELFF.

DNA of the CDR3: TGTGCCAGCAGCTTAGGGTGGGAAGTAGAGACCCAGTACTTC. This encodes CASSLGWEVETQYF. The V call is TRBV7-2, the J call TRBJ2-5; D uncertain. Trimming took 1 base from V and 4 from J, leaving 10 bases between them. Germline V gene data show CDR1 as SGHTA and CDR2 as FQGNSA. The CDR3 consists of 14 residues.

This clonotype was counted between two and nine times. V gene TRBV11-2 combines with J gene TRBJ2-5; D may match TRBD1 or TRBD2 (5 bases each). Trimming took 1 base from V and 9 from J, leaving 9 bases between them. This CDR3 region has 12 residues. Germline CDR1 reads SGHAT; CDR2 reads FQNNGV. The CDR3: CASSLAPGPQYF. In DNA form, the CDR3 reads TGTGCCAGCAGCTTAGCCCCGGGACCCCAGTACTTC.

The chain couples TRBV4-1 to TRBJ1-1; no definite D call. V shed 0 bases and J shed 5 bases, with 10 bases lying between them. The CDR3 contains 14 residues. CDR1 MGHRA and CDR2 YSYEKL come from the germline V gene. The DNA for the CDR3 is TGCGCCAGCAGCCAAGAAACGGGGTATACTGAAGCTTTCTTT. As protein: CASSQETGYTEAFF.

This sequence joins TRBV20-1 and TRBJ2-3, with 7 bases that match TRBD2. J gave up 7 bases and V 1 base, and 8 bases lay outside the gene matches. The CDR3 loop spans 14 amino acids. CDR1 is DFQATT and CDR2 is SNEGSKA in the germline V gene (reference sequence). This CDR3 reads CSARVGSGGHTQYF. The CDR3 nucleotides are TGCAGTGCTAGAGTAGGTTCGGGAGGACATACGCAGTATTTT.

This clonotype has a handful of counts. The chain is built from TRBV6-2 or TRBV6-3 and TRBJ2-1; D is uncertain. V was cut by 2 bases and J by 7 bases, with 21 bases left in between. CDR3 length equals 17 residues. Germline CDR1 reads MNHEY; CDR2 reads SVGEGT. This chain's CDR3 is CASSYNWLTSRGNEQFF. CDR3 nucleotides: TGTGCCAGCAGTTACAATTGGCTTACGAGTAGAGGTAATGAGCAGTTCTTC.

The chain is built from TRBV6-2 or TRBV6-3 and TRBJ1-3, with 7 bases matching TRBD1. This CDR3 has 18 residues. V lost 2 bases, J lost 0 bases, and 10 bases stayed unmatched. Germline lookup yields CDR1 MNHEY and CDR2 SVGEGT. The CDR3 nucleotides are TGTGCCAGCAGTTACCTGGGGACAGCCGAATTCTCTGGAAACACCATATATTTT. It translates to CASSYLGTAEFSGNTIYF.

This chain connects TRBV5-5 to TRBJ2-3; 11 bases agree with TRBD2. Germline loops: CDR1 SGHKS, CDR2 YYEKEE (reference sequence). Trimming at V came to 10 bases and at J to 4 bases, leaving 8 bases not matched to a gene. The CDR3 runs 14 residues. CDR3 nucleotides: TGTGCCTGTAGCGGGGGGGCCTCCGCAGATACGCAGTATTTT. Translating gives CACSGGASADTQYF.

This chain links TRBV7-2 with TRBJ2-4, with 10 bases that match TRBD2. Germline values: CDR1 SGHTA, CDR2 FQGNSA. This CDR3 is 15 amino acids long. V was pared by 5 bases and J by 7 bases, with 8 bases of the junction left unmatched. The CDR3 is CASSPSGSIINIQYF. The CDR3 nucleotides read TGTGCCAGCAGCCCTAGCGGGAGTATAATTAACATTCAGTACTTC. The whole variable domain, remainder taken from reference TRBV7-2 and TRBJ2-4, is GAGVSQSPSNKVTEKGKDVELRCDPISGHTALYWYRQSLGQGLEFLIYFQGNSAPDKSGLPSDRFSAERTGGSVSTLTIQRTQQEDSAVYLCASSPSGSIINIQYFGAGTRLSVL.